These 27 T cell receptor beta chains came from one sample sequenced in a study. TCRdb redid the calling of the 5' RACE reads with MiXCR, one entry per CDR3 protein. The top ten clones hold roughly 3% of a sample with under 65,000 distinct CDR3 sequences, roughly 30% of them seen once. Sample: tumor-infiltrating memory CD4+ T cells sorted from the breast tumor. The subset denotes: memory CD4+ T cells, CD4+CD45RO+CD25-. Receptor source: a female donor with breast cancer.

This clonotype has ten or more counts. V is TRBV29-1 and J is TRBJ1-5, with D uncertain. The V end lost 4 bases, the J end lost 0 bases, and 16 bases lay between the germline ends. The CDR3 has 16 amino acids. Looked up from germline, CDR1 is SQVTM and CDR2 is ANQGSEA. The DNA of the CDR3 is TGCAGCGTTGTCTGGGCAGAGCCATATAGCAATCAGCCCCAGCATTTT. As protein: CSVVWAEPYSNQPQHF. Based on the CDR3 plus reference TRBV29-1 and TRBJ1-5, the full variable domain is SAVISQKPSRDICQRGTSLTIQCQVDSQVTMMFWYRQQPGQSLTLIATANQGSEATYESGFVIDKFPISRPNLTFSTLTVSNMSPEDSSIYLCSVVWAEPYSNQPQHFGDGTRLSIL.

The chain recombines TRBV7-2 with TRBJ1-2, with D tentatively TRBD1 (5 bases). This CDR3 region has 16 residues. Between the trimmed V and J ends, which lost 2 bases and 2 bases, there was a span of 15 bases. Germline V lookup: CDR1 SGHTA, CDR2 FQGNSA. The CDR3 sequence is CASSLRDAVGNYGYTF. DNA of the CDR3: TGTGCCAGCAGCTTAAGGGACGCGGTGGGAAACTATGGCTACACCTTC.

The chain combines TRBV18 with TRBJ2-7; TRBD2 matches 11 bases. The length of the CDR3 is 15 residues. Losses at the gene ends were 6 bases for V and 4 bases for J; bases not matched to a gene: 8. Germline V CDR1 and CDR2: KGHSH, LQKENI. The CDR3 sequence is CASSPELAGVYEQYF. CDR3 in DNA: TGTGCCAGCTCCCCCGAACTAGCGGGGGTGTACGAGCAGTACTTC.

In this sample, this clonotype turned up a few times. The chain couples TRBV5-5 to TRBJ2-2; D unclear. Germline V lookup: CDR1 SGHKS, CDR2 YYEKEE (reference sequence). Trimming shortened V by 0 bases and J by 6 bases, and 6 bases separated the two germline ends. There are 13 residues in the CDR3. The CDR3 DNA is TGTGCCAGCAGCTTGGTCCTATCCGGGGAGCTGTTTTTT. Its translation: CASSLVLSGELFF.

V usage is TRBV11-2 and J usage is TRBJ1-1; no reliable D call. With 3 bases removed from V and 2 bases from J, the gap between germline ends came to 7 bases. The CDR3 has 13 amino acids. Per germline, CDR1 SGHAT and CDR2 FQNNGV. The CDR3 loop is CASSFGPNTEAFF. The CDR3 DNA is TGTGCCAGCAGCTTTGGGCCAAACACTGAAGCTTTCTTT.

This clonotype has only a few counts. This chain uses TRBV7-9 with TRBJ2-3, with D maybe TRBD2 (6 bases). The CDR3 extends over 17 amino acids. Germline CDR1 and CDR2: SEHNR and FQNEAQ (reference sequence). Trimming removed 6 bases from V and 3 bases from J, with 22 bases in between. CDR3 residues: CASRPGLGGKRTDTQYF. CDR3 DNA: TGTGCCAGCAGGCCGGGTCTCGGGGGTAAGAGAACAGATACGCAGTATTTT.

J is TRBJ1-3 and V is TRBV20-1; D is unclear. The CDR3 runs to 13 residues. Germline V gives CDR1 DFQATT, CDR2 SNEGSKA (reference sequence). V was pared by 6 bases and J by 0 bases, with 9 bases between. Written as DNA, the CDR3 is TGCAGTGCCATGAGCCGCTCTGGAAACACCATATATTTT. Its translation: CSAMSRSGNTIYF.

The gene calls are TRBV7-3 and TRBJ2-6; possibly TRBD1 for D (5 bases). Germline CDR1 is SGHTA and CDR2 is FQGTGA. V was pared by 4 bases and J by 1 base, with 17 bases between. The CDR3 contains 18 residues. The CDR3 DNA follows: TGTGCCAGCAGCTCAGGGCAGGGCTCAATTTCTGGGGCCAACGTCCTGACTTTC. This codes for CASSSGQGSISGANVLTF.

The rearrangement joins TRBV5-1 to TRBJ1-1, with a tentative D call TRBD1 (5 bases). CDR3 length equals 14 residues. From germline, CDR1 is SGHRS and CDR2 YFSETQ. Trimming stripped 0 bases from V and 5 bases from J, with 11 bases between. CDR3 amino acids: CASSLGDGRTEAFF. DNA for the CDR3: TGCGCCAGCAGCTTGGGGGACGGGCGGACTGAAGCTTTCTTT. The full variable domain, completed using reference TRBV5-1 and TRBJ1-1, is KAGVTQTPRYLIKTRGQQVTLSCSPISGHRSVSWYQQTPGQGLQFLFEYFSETQRNKGNFPGRFSGRQFSNSRSEMNVSTLELGDSALYLCASSLGDGRTEAFFGQGTRLTVV.

For this clonotype: The missing conserved phenylalanine or tryptophan at the end of this CDR3 makes a read error likely. The chain joins TRBV29-1 to TRBJ1-6, with a possible D match to TRBD1 (6 bases). CDR1 is SQVTM and CDR2 is ANQGSEA in the germline V gene. CDR3 length equals 13 residues. CDR3 loop: CSAETGPGSPLHS. CDR3 DNA sequence: TGCAGCGCTGAAACAGGGCCGGGTTCACCCCTCCACTCT.

This clonotype appeared a few times. J is TRBJ2-2 and V is TRBV20-1, with D possibly matching TRBD1 (6 bases). V was trimmed by 0 bases and J by 5 bases, leaving 16 bases between them. Germline CDR1 reads DFQATT; CDR2 reads SNEGSKA (reference sequence). CDR3 length: 16 amino acids. The CDR3 DNA is TGCAGTGCTAGAGATCACCTCGGACAGTTAACCGGGGAGCTGTTTTTT. Its translation is CSARDHLGQLTGELFF.

The J gene is TRBJ1-1, the V gene TRBV6-1, with a weak D call TRBD1 (6 bases). V was clipped by 7 bases and J by 3 bases, with 15 bases between them. Germline CDR1 and CDR2: MNHNS and SASEGT. The CDR3 extends over 14 amino acids. CDR3 loop: CASKRPGGYTEAFF. As DNA, the CDR3 is TGTGCCAGCAAGCGGCCGGGGGGCTACACTGAAGCTTTCTTT.

This sequence joins TRBV9 and TRBJ1-1, with TRBD1 identical over 9 bases. J gave up 3 bases and V 4 bases, and 7 bases lay outside the gene matches. The CDR3 sequence is 15 residues long. Germline-derived CDR1 and CDR2 are SGDLS and YYNGEE. CDR3 amino acids: CASSPSRTGDTEAFF. CDR3 nucleotide sequence: TGTGCCAGCAGCCCCAGCAGGACAGGGGACACTGAAGCTTTCTTT.

The gene calls are TRBV7-6 and TRBJ2-5; no clear D. V was cut by 5 bases and J by 5 bases, with 12 bases left in between. This CDR3 is built from 13 residues. The germline CDR1 and CDR2 sequences are SGHVS and FNYEAQ. CDR3 amino acids: CASSPGPAETQYF. The CDR3 region has the DNA TGTGCCAGCAGCCCCGGGCCCGCGGAGACCCAGTACTTC.

V gene TRBV6-2 or TRBV6-3 combines with J gene TRBJ2-5; 7 positions match TRBD1. This CDR3 comprises 14 residues. Germline V gene lookup returns CDR1 MNHEY and CDR2 SVGEGT. Germline trimming cut 6 bases from V and 1 base from J; bases unmatched to any gene: 5. This CDR3 is CASRRRDSQETQYF. The CDR3 bases are TGTGCCAGCAGACGACGGGACAGCCAAGAGACCCAGTACTTC.

The rearrangement links TRBV27 to TRBJ2-1; TRBD2 matches 9 bases. Germline V gene lookup returns CDR1 MNHEY and CDR2 SMNVEV (reference sequence). The J segment lost 7 bases and the V segment lost 0 bases, leaving 10 bases of the junction unmatched. This CDR3 has 17 amino acids. This chain's CDR3 is CASSLSPRIAGENEQFF. The CDR3 coding sequence is TGTGCCAGCAGTTTATCTCCGAGGATAGCGGGAGAAAATGAGCAGTTCTTC.

The gene calls are TRBV12-3 or TRBV12-4 and TRBJ2-7, with 9 bases that match TRBD2. V lost 3 bases and J lost 2; bases outside the gene matches: 20. There are 20 residues in the CDR3. In DNA, the CDR3 is TGTGCCAGCAGTTTTTCCCCCCGTCTAGCGGGGCTGGCGGTACCCTACGAGCAGTACTTC. Encoded protein: CASSFSPRLAGLAVPYEQYF.

This clonotype has just a few counts. The chain is built from TRBV7-9 and TRBJ2-1; 9 bases fit TRBD2. Germline CDR1 is SEHNR and CDR2 is FQNEAQ (reference sequence). The CDR3 length is 15 residues. Trimming took 1 base from V and 8 from J; bases not matched to a gene: 6. In nucleotides, the CDR3 is TGTGCCAGCAGCTTAGGAAGCGGGGGGTTCGATGAGCAGTTCTTC. It is translated as CASSLGSGGFDEQFF.

The chain couples TRBV7-8 to TRBJ2-5; D might be TRBD1 (5 bases). V shed 3 bases and J shed 3 bases, with 11 bases lying between them. Germline lookup yields CDR1 SGHVS and CDR2 FQNEAQ. The CDR3 consists of 14 residues. The CDR3 nucleotides are TGTGCCAGCAGCTTGTCAGGGTTTGAAGAGACCCAGTACTTC. Protein product: CASSLSGFEETQYF.

A note on this clonotype: This could be a read error, since a much larger clone is one nucleotide away. V and J are TRBV5-5 and TRBJ1-2; D unclear. Deletions cut 2 bases from V and 1 base from J, with 15 bases between. The CDR3 totals 16 residues. CDR1 SGHKS and CDR2 YYEKEE come from the germline V gene (reference sequence). The CDR3 bases are TGTGCCAGCAGCTTACCTGCTGCCGAACATAACTATGGCTACACCTTC. Its protein product is CASSLPAAEHNYGYTF.

The J gene is TRBJ2-7, the V gene TRBV3-1, with D hard to call. The CDR3 is 15 amino acids. The V end was cut by 0 bases, the J end by 0 bases, with 9 bases between. Germline CDR1 is LGHDT and CDR2 is YNNKEL (reference sequence). The CDR3 bases are TGTGCCAGCAGCCAAGACCTTTTTAGCTCCTACGAGCAGTACTTC. Translation gives CASSQDLFSSYEQYF.

This clonotype occurred many times. DNA for the CDR3: TGTGCCAGTAGCGGAGGGGGGACGAACACTGAAGCTTTCTTT. Protein product: CASSGGGTNTEAFF. The chain has TRBV6-5 and TRBJ1-1; D perhaps matches TRBD1 (6 bases). The germline V and J ends were trimmed by 9 bases and 1 base, with 15 bases remaining between them. The CDR3 runs to 14 residues. Per germline, CDR1 MNHEY and CDR2 SVGAGI.

This clonotype was counted a few times. The V call is TRBV3-1, the J call TRBJ2-7; D is perhaps TRBD2 (7 bases). The CDR3 spans 14 residues. Germline V gene lookup returns CDR1 LGHDT and CDR2 YNNKEL (reference sequence). The V end was cut by 4 bases, the J end by 5 bases, with 15 bases between. CDR3 sequence: CASSLAGAFDEQYF. The CDR3 nucleotides read TGTGCCAGCAGCCTTGCGGGGGCGTTCGACGAGCAGTACTTC.

The V gene is TRBV7-9, the J gene TRBJ2-5, with 7 nucleotides matching TRBD2. Germline lookup yields CDR1 SEHNR and CDR2 FQNEAQ (reference sequence). Trimming cost V 5 bases and J 4 bases; bases outside gene matches: 10. The CDR3 runs 15 residues. Here the CDR3 DNA reads TGTGCCAGCAGCCAGGACTCAGCGGGAAGAGAGACCCAGTACTTC. Translated, it gives CASSQDSAGRETQYF.

This clonotype showed up just a few times. The CDR3 coding sequence is TGTGCCAGCAGCATCCAAACCTCCTACGAGCAGTACTTC. This encodes CASSIQTSYEQYF. V is TRBV5-6 and J is TRBJ2-7; D unclear. V gave up 4 bases and J gave up 0 bases, with 8 bases separating them. Germline CDR1 reads SGHDT; CDR2 reads YYEEEE. The length of the CDR3 is 13 residues.

V gene TRBV20-1 combines with J gene TRBJ1-2; no definite D call. The CDR3 runs 14 residues. Per the germline V gene, CDR1 is DFQATT and CDR2 is SNEGSKA (reference sequence). Trimming removed 8 bases at V and 6 bases at J, with 22 bases between. The CDR3 region is CSRHKVRGSDGYTF. Written as DNA, the CDR3 is TGCAGTAGACATAAGGTGCGGGGTTCGGATGGCTACACCTTC.

Turning to this clonotype: One end of the junction varies from germline; a read error may be responsible. The gene calls are TRBV10-3 and TRBJ2-6, with D possibly matching TRBD2 (6 bases). Germline CDR1 is ENHRY and CDR2 is SYGVKD. This CDR3 is built from 15 residues. The CDR3 protein is CAINPGDSRANVLTF. In nucleotides, the CDR3 is TGTGCCATCAATCCGGGGGACTCTAGGGCCAACGTCCTGACTTTC.